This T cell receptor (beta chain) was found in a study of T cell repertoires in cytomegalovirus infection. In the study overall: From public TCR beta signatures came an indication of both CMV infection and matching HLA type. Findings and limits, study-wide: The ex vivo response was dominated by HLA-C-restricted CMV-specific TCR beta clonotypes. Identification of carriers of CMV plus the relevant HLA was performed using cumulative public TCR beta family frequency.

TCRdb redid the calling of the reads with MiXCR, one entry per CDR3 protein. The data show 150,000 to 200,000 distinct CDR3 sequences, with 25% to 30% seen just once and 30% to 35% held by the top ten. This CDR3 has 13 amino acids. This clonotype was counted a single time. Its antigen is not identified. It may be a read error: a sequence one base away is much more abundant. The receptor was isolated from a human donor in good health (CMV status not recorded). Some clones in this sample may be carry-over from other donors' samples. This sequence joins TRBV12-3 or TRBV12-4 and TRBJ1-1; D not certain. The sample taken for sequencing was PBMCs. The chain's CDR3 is CASSLKGGTESFF. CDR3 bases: TGTGCCAGCAGTTTAAAGGGCGGCACTGAATCTTTCTTT.